This TCR beta chain was sequenced for a study of PD-1 blockade in mismatch repair-deficient tumors. Mismatch repair deficiency was confirmed in all patients, by PCR or immunohistochemistry. Sequenced by immunoSEQ multiplex PCR; TCRdb stores in-frame clones only, minus some. The repertoire has tens of thousands of clones, roughly 80% of them found once; the top ten carry about 8.1%. Germline loops: CDR1 ENHRY, CDR2 SYGVKD. Trimming removed 4 bases from V and 0 bases from J, with 13 bases in between. The CDR3 is 15 amino acids. The rearrangement uses TRBV10-3 and TRBJ2-7; D remains ambiguous. The source is an adult with mismatch repair-deficient cancer. Sequencing used peripheral blood, obtained 20 weeks after starting pembrolizumab. The CDR3 DNA is TGTGCCATCAGTGGATTAACCGAAAGCTCCTACGAGCAGTACTTC. Protein product: CAISGLTESSYEQYF.